The rows below give T cell receptor beta chains drawn from one sample of a study of CD8 T cells in ankylosing spondylitis. TCRdb called the 5' RACE reads again in MiXCR, with one record for every CDR3 protein. The sample lists some 800,000 distinct CDR3 sequences, roughly 12% occurring once. The sample was blood, either unsorted or a sorted T cell fraction (not recorded which). The receptor source for this set is a male donor with ankylosing spondylitis. The CDR3 runs from the conserved cysteine through the conserved F or W. Fields, in order: clone size, V gene, J gene, D gene, CDR3 DNA, CDR3 protein. The D gene is left open where the match is weak. Not every row has a clone size; where given, it reads once, few, many or a size class.

clone_size: few
v_call: TRBV7-9
j_call: TRBJ2-5
d_call: NA
cdr3_nt: TGTGCCAGCAGCTTAGTCCGGGACTTTCAAGAGACCCAGTACTTC
cdr3_aa: CASSLVRDFQETQYF

clone_size: many
v_call: TRBV29-1
j_call: TRBJ2-5
d_call: TRBD1
cdr3_nt: TGCAGCGCCCGGGACAGGGCCTTCCAAGAGACCCAGTACTTC
cdr3_aa: CSARDRAFQETQYF

clone_size: few
v_call: TRBV18
j_call: TRBJ1-5
d_call: NA
cdr3_nt: TGTGCCAGCTCACAACAGTATAACAATCAGCCCCAGCATTTT
cdr3_aa: CASSQQYNNQPQHF

clone_size: NA
v_call: TRBV5-4
j_call: TRBJ2-4
d_call: TRBD1
cdr3_nt: TGTGCCAGCAGCTCAGCAGGGGGCGCGGCCAAAAACATTCAGTACTTC
cdr3_aa: CASSSAGGAAKNIQYF

clone_size: NA
v_call: TRBV9
j_call: TRBJ1-2
d_call: NA
cdr3_nt: TGTGCCAGCAGCGTATACGTGGACTATGGCTACACCTTC
cdr3_aa: CASSVYVDYGYTF

clone_size: NA
v_call: TRBV20-1
j_call: TRBJ2-5
d_call: TRBD2
cdr3_nt: TGCAGTGCTAGTCCGGGGGGGCCTGTAGAGACCCAGTACTTC
cdr3_aa: CSASPGGPVETQYF

clone_size: NA
v_call: TRBV20-1
j_call: TRBJ1-2
d_call: NA
cdr3_nt: TGCAGTGCTAGGGGGAGAGGGCACCCCACCTATGGCTACACCTTC
cdr3_aa: CSARGRGHPTYGYTF

clone_size: NA
v_call: TRBV20-1
j_call: TRBJ1-6
d_call: NA
cdr3_nt: TGCAGTGCTAGGGCCAGGGGAAATTCACCCCTCCACTTT
cdr3_aa: CSARARGNSPLHF

clone_size: NA
v_call: TRBV7-2
j_call: TRBJ2-7
d_call: NA
cdr3_nt: TGTGCCAGCAGCCCGCGGTGGGGCCGACTTTCCTACGAGCAGTACTTC
cdr3_aa: CASSPRWGRLSYEQYF

clone_size: NA
v_call: TRBV9
j_call: TRBJ2-3
d_call: NA
cdr3_nt: TGTGCCAGCAGCGTAGGGAGTAGTGCAGATACGCAGTATTTT
cdr3_aa: CASSVGSSADTQYF

clone_size: NA
v_call: TRBV5-4
j_call: TRBJ1-2
d_call: NA
cdr3_nt: TGTGCCAGCAGCTTCTTCCAGGGCGGCGACTTGCCAGCGTTCTATGGCTACACCTTC
cdr3_aa: CASSFFQGGDLPAFYGYTF

clone_size: few
v_call: TRBV2
j_call: TRBJ2-1
d_call: NA
cdr3_nt: TGTGCCAGCAGAGCCCCCTATGCCGGGAGCTACAATGAGCAGTTCTTC
cdr3_aa: CASRAPYAGSYNEQFF

clone_size: many
v_call: TRBV29-1
j_call: TRBJ1-2
d_call: NA
cdr3_nt: TGCAGCGTTGGACTTAGCCTGGACTATGGCTACACCTTC
cdr3_aa: CSVGLSLDYGYTF

clone_size: many
v_call: TRBV5-1
j_call: TRBJ2-3
d_call: NA
cdr3_nt: TGCGCCAGCAGCTTGCGGCTTGGGGAGGAGCAGTATTTT
cdr3_aa: CASSLRLGEEQYF

clone_size: many
v_call: TRBV7-2
j_call: TRBJ1-5
d_call: NA
cdr3_nt: TGTGCCAGCAGCCGATCGGGCAATCAGCCCCAGCATTTT
cdr3_aa: CASSRSGNQPQHF

clone_size: NA
v_call: TRBV20-1
j_call: TRBJ1-5
d_call: TRBD1
cdr3_nt: TGCAGTGCTAAGGGACAGGGCGGCAATCAGCCCCAGCATTTT
cdr3_aa: CSAKGQGGNQPQHF

clone_size: NA
v_call: TRBV28
j_call: TRBJ1-5
d_call: NA
cdr3_nt: TGTGCCAGCAGTCCCCAACAGGGTATGGGCAATCAGCCCCAGCATTTT
cdr3_aa: CASSPQQGMGNQPQHF

clone_size: NA
v_call: TRBV20-1
j_call: TRBJ2-5
d_call: NA
cdr3_nt: TGCAGTGCCAGGGGAGCGCATGGGGAGACCCAGTACTTC
cdr3_aa: CSARGAHGETQYF

clone_size: many
v_call: TRBV7-9
j_call: TRBJ2-7
d_call: TRBD1
cdr3_nt: TGTGCCAGCAGCCCTCGACAGGGAAGCACCTACGAGCAGTACTTC
cdr3_aa: CASSPRQGSTYEQYF

clone_size: NA
v_call: TRBV7-9
j_call: TRBJ2-7
d_call: NA
cdr3_nt: TGTGCCAGCAGCTTGCGGGGCGGGGCCCTCGGGGAGCAGTACTTC
cdr3_aa: CASSLRGGALGEQYF

clone_size: many
v_call: TRBV29-1
j_call: TRBJ2-3
d_call: NA
cdr3_nt: TGCAGCGTCCCCCTATCGAGGGTGACGACAGATACGCAGTATTTT
cdr3_aa: CSVPLSRVTTDTQYF

clone_size: NA
v_call: TRBV20-1
j_call: TRBJ1-1
d_call: TRBD1
cdr3_nt: TGCAGTGCTATCACGGACAGGGTCGACACTGAAGCTTTCTTT
cdr3_aa: CSAITDRVDTEAFF

clone_size: few
v_call: TRBV11-3
j_call: TRBJ2-3
d_call: NA
cdr3_nt: TGTGCCAGCAGCTTAGGTGGGGCATTGACCGACACAGATACGCAGTATTTT
cdr3_aa: CASSLGGALTDTDTQYF